This T cell receptor (beta chain) was profiled in a study of OX40 agonist ivuxolimab in advanced cancers. Sequencing was performed with immunoSEQ multiplex PCR; in TCRdb, only in-frame clones are kept and a portion is missing. The sample records around 100,000 clones, around 91% being singletons. Whole-study findings and limits: People who partly responded at 0.1-3.0 mg/kg had some of the least clonal expansion seen.

A remark on this clone: Its antigen is currently unknown. The junction differs from germline at one of its ends, possibly a read error.

The sequences come from CD4+ or CD8+ T cells sorted from blood, collected in a trial of the OX40 agonist ivuxolimab. The TCR originated in an adult with an advanced solid tumor such as melanoma, head and neck, liver or kidney cancer.

CDR3 in DNA: TGCGCCAGCAGCCCCCCGGCAGGGACCTTCCCAGCTTTT. It yields the protein CASSPPAGTFPAF. The chain couples TRBV5-1 to TRBJ2-3; D possibly matches TRBD1 or TRBD2 (5 bases each). The germline V gene has CDR1 SGHRS and CDR2 YFSETQ. This CDR3 has 13 residues.